These T cell receptor beta chains were read from a single sample in a study of human T cells and chemical hapten exposure. In TCRdb, the RACE reads were re-called with MiXCR into one record per CDR3 protein. The repertoire holds about 73,000 distinct CDR3 sequences, with 8.5% as singletons. Sequences were derived from whole blood, sampled in connection with sensitization to the hapten diphenylcyclopropenone (DPC). The receptors come from a woman aged 45-65 years with alopecia areata. Some clones in this sample may be carry-over from other donors' samples. The CDR3 runs from the conserved cysteine through the conserved F or W. The D gene is left open where the match is weak. Clone size appears in some rows only: once, few, many, or a class for an expanded clone.

clone_size	d_call	v_call	j_call	cdr3_nt	cdr3_aa
many	TRBD1	TRBV7-9	TRBJ2-3	TGTGCCAGCAGCCCCCCAGGGGGCGCCGAGACAGATACGCAGTATTTT	CASSPPGGAETDTQYF
few	TRBD1	TRBV29-1	TRBJ1-1	TGCAGCGTTACGTTTCCCAGGGGGCCTAACACTGAAGCTTTCTTT	CSVTFPRGPNTEAFF
many	TRBD1	TRBV6-5	TRBJ2-7	TGTGCCAGCAGTCCACAGGGGGACGAGCAGTACTTC	CASSPQGDEQYF
many	.	TRBV6-5	TRBJ2-7	TGTGCCACCGCCGGGACCCCCAGAACCGAGCAGTACTTC	CATAGTPRTEQYF
.	TRBD2	TRBV4-3	TRBJ2-3	TGCGCCAGCAGCCGGAGACTAGCGACCAGCACAGATACGCAGTATTTT	CASSRRLATSTDTQYF
.	.	TRBV20-1	TRBJ2-3	TGCAGTGCTAAAAAGATCACAGATACGCAGTATTTT	CSAKKITDTQYF
few	.	TRBV7-8	TRBJ1-5	TGTGCCAGCAGCTTAGACGGGGCCATTAGCAATCAGCCCCAGCATTTT	CASSLDGAISNQPQHF
.	.	TRBV4-1	TRBJ2-1	TGCGCCAGCAGCCATACCGATAACGGTGAGCAGTTCTTC	CASSHTDNGEQFF
.	TRBD1	TRBV6-5	TRBJ1-5	TGTGCCAGCAGTCTAAGGGGGACAGGGCCTTCCAATCAGCCCCAGCATTTT	CASSLRGTGPSNQPQHF
.	.	TRBV15	TRBJ1-4	TGTGCCACCAGCAGAACAACAGGATCGACTAATGAAAAACTGTTTTTT	CATSRTTGSTNEKLFF
many	.	TRBV6-6	TRBJ1-6	TGTGCCAGCAGTGGCAGGATCAGCTCCTATAATTCACCCCTCCACTTT	CASSGRISSYNSPLHF
.	TRBD2	TRBV13	TRBJ2-2	TGTGCCAGCAGCTTTGGGACTAGCGGGACCGGGGAGCTGTTTTTT	CASSFGTSGTGELFF
many	TRBD1	TRBV6-2/TRBV6-3	TRBJ1-1	TGTGCCAGCAGTCCCAGGGGGCGAGGCACTGAAGCTTTCTTT	CASSPRGRGTEAFF
many	.	TRBV29-1	TRBJ2-7	TGCAGCGTTTCCGGGGCCCATGGGCAGTACTTC	CSVSGAHGQYF
many	TRBD1	TRBV12-3/TRBV12-4	TRBJ1-4	TGTGCCAGCTCCCGGGACAGCTCTAATGAAAAACTGTTTTTT	CASSRDSSNEKLFF